This is a list of T cell receptor beta chains from one sample in a study of blood T cell repertoires in COVID-19. Sequencing used immunoSEQ multiplex PCR; TCRdb keeps in-frame clones, though not all of them. Counted here are under 200,000 clones, about 86% occurring once; the ten biggest clones make up 8% to 10%. Sequencing was done on a sample of peripheral blood. Receptor source: a man between 60 and 75 years old with acute or convalescent COVID-19. Both conserved end residues are part of each CDR3. Each record gives: J gene, D gene, clone size, V gene, CDR3 protein, CDR3 DNA. The D gene is left open where the match is weak. Size tells how often a clone was seen (once, few, many) or the class of an expanded clone, and some rows leave it out.

TRBJ2-7 | TRBD1 | . | TRBV18 | CASSPGTGTYEQYF | TGTGCCAGCTCACCCGGGACAGGCACCTACGAGCAGTACTTC
TRBJ1-2 | . | . | TRBV19 | CASSMEAGYGYTF | TGTGCCAGTAGTATGGAAGCGGGCTATGGCTACACCTTC
TRBJ1-2 | . | . | TRBV28 | CASSGEGVNYGYTF | TGTGCCAGCAGCGGAGAGGGGGTTAACTATGGCTACACCTTC
TRBJ2-3 | TRBD2 | . | TRBV5-4 | CASSRKREETDTQYF | TGTGCCAGCAGCCGAAAGCGGGAGGAAACAGATACGCAGTATTTT
TRBJ1-1 | . | . | TRBV7-2 | CASSFRSTGPSGAFF | TGTGCCAGCAGCTTTCGTAGCACAGGCCCCTCAGGAGCTTTCTTT
TRBJ1-4 | . | once | TRBV19 | CASSSGDTAATNEKLFF | TGTGCCAGTAGTTCAGGGGACACAGCTGCAACTAATGAAAAACTGTTTTTT
TRBJ2-7 | TRBD2 | . | TRBV28 | CATSPGGTSRYEQYF | TGTGCCACCTCGCCGGGGGGGACTAGTAGGTACGAGCAGTACTTC
TRBJ2-1 | TRBD1 | . | TRBV28 | CASTRTGRYNEQFF | TGTGCCAGCACAAGGACAGGGCGGTACAATGAGCAGTTCTTC
TRBJ2-1 | . | . | TRBV19 | CASSIFGGTSYNEQFF | TGTGCCAGTAGTATATTCGGCGGGACCTCCTACAATGAGCAGTTCTTC
TRBJ2-1 | TRBD2 | . | TRBV28 | CASSWGSGSNEQFF | TGTGCCAGCAGCTGGGGGAGCGGGAGCAATGAGCAGTTCTTC
TRBJ2-7 | . | . | TRBV30 | CAWRVAYEQYF | TGTGCCTGGAGGGTAGCCTACGAGCAGTACTTC
TRBJ2-3 | TRBD1 | . | TRBV29-1 | CSVEDRGDTQYF | TGCAGCGTTGAGGACAGGGGTGATACGCAGTATTTT
TRBJ1-6 | TRBD1 | . | TRBV11-3 | CASSPHTGADHFSYNSPLHF | TGTGCCAGCAGCCCTCACACAGGGGCCGACCACTTCTCCTATAATTCACCCCTCCACTTT
TRBJ2-1 | TRBD2 | . | TRBV27 | CASRAGVSYNEQFF | TGTGCCAGCAGGGCGGGAGTCTCCTACAATGAGCAGTTCTTC
TRBJ1-2 | TRBD1 | . | TRBV19 | CASSVRRGGADYGYTF | TGTGCCAGTAGCGTAAGGAGAGGGGGCGCTGACTATGGCTACACCTTC
TRBJ1-4 | TRBD1 | . | TRBV28 | CASSFGGQGGEKLFF | TGTGCCAGCAGTTTTGGGGGACAGGGAGGCGAAAAACTGTTTTTT
TRBJ2-5 | . | . | TRBV29-1 | CSVDRGIQETQYF | TGCAGCGTAGATCGGGGAATCCAAGAGACCCAGTACTTC
TRBJ2-2 | . | . | TRBV5-5 | CASSLETPANTGELFF | TGTGCCAGCAGCTTGGAAACGCCAGCGAACACCGGGGAGCTGTTTTTT
TRBJ1-1 | . | once | TRBV11-2 | CASSSGLMPNTEAFF | TGTGCCAGCAGCTCCGGTTTGATGCCTAACACTGAAGCTTTCTTT
TRBJ2-5 | . | . | TRBV20-1 | CSASPEETQYF | TGCAGTGCTAGTCCCGAGGAGACCCAGTACTTC
TRBJ2-5 | TRBD2 | . | TRBV3-1/TRBV3-2 | CASSPQGLATQETQYF | TGTGCCAGCAGCCCGCAGGGACTAGCCACCCAAGAGACCCAGTACTTC
TRBJ2-7 | TRBD1 | . | TRBV12-3/TRBV12-4 | CASSQGAFQEQYF | TGTGCCAGCAGCCAGGGGGCCTTTCAGGAGCAGTACTTC
TRBJ2-5 | . | . | TRBV18 | CASSPTRDWYETQYF | TGTGCCAGCTCACCTACCAGGGATTGGTACGAGACCCAGTACTTC
TRBJ1-1 | . | . | TRBV6-5 | CASGRVSGTEAFF | TGTGCCAGCGGCAGGGTTTCTGGCACTGAAGCTTTCTTT
TRBJ1-1 | . | . | TRBV27 | CASSSGQLAFF | TGTGCCAGCAGTTCCGGACAGTTAGCTTTCTTT
TRBJ1-4 | TRBD1 | once | TRBV19 | CASSARTGARNEKLFF | TGTGCCAGTAGTGCGAGGACAGGGGCCCGTAATGAAAAACTGTTTTTT
TRBJ2-7 | . | . | TRBV21-1 | CASSKGQYPSYEQYF | TGTGCCAGCAGCAAAGGGCAATACCCCTCCTACGAGCAGTACTTC
TRBJ2-1 | . | . | TRBV5-6 | CASSLGLAVSSYNEQFF | TGTGCCAGCAGCTTGGGATTAGCGGTAAGCTCCTACAATGAGCAGTTCTTC
TRBJ2-2 | TRBD1 | . | TRBV3-1/TRBV3-2 | CASSSTGGDGELFF | TGTGCCAGCAGCTCGACAGGGGGGGACGGGGAGCTGTTTTTT
TRBJ1-1 | . | . | TRBV27 | CASSLVGFGMNTEAFF | TGTGCCAGCAGTTTGGTAGGGTTCGGGATGAACACTGAAGCTTTCTTT
TRBJ2-5 | . | . | TRBV10-3 | CAISESAVQETQYF | TGTGCCATCAGTGAGTCGGCAGTTCAAGAGACCCAGTACTTC
TRBJ1-2 | TRBD1 | few | TRBV18 | CASSPPGQGGSGYTF | TGTGCCAGCTCACCCCCGGGACAGGGGGGATCTGGCTACACCTTC
TRBJ2-1 | . | . | TRBV7-3 | CASSPVPSQSNEQFF | TGTGCCAGCAGCCCCGTGCCTAGCCAGTCCAATGAGCAGTTCTTC
TRBJ1-6 | TRBD1 | once | TRBV5-6 | CASSLNRGSSPLHF | TGTGCCAGCAGCTTGAACAGGGGAAGCTCACCCCTCCACTTT
TRBJ2-1 | TRBD2 | . | TRBV5-1 | CASSFLAGASYNEQFF | TGCGCCAGCAGCTTTTTAGCGGGCGCGTCCTACAATGAGCAGTTCTTC
TRBJ2-6 | TRBD2 | once | TRBV7-3 | CASSGPSGSAGANVLTF | TGTGCCAGCAGTGGGCCTAGCGGGAGTGCCGGGGCCAACGTCCTGACTTTC
TRBJ2-1 | TRBD1 | once | TRBV19 | CASSRRDRPYRTVGTSGLQFF | TGTGCCAGTAGTCGACGGGACAGACCCTATAGAACGGTTGGGACCTCGGGTCTTCAGTTCTTC
TRBJ2-3 | TRBD2 | . | TRBV5-1 | CASKRAAGETDTQYF | TGCGCCAGCAAACGGGCAGCGGGAGAAACAGATACGCAGTATTTT
TRBJ1-4 | TRBD1 | few | TRBV5-4 | CASSLGGQGREKLFF | TGTGCCAGCAGCTTGGGTGGACAGGGGCGGGAAAAACTGTTTTTT
TRBJ2-5 | TRBD2 | . | TRBV24-1 | CATSDVLAGVEETQYF | TGTGCCACCAGTGACGTACTAGCGGGAGTGGAAGAGACCCAGTACTTC
TRBJ2-4 | TRBD1 | . | TRBV30 | CAWTRQGEDIQYF | TGTGCCTGGACTAGACAGGGGGAGGACATTCAGTACTTC
TRBJ1-4 | . | . | TRBV30 | CAGGLEKLFF | TGTGCCGGAGGGCTAGAAAAACTGTTTTTT
TRBJ2-3 | . | . | TRBV10-3 | CAISTGGVNTQYF | TGTGCCATCAGTACAGGGGGGGTGAATACGCAGTATTTT
TRBJ2-2 | TRBD1 | . | TRBV7-2 | CASSTQGAGELFF | TGTGCCAGCAGCACACAGGGGGCCGGGGAGCTGTTTTTT
TRBJ1-1 | . | . | TRBV27 | CASTLGVTEAFF | TGTGCCAGCACCCTAGGGGTCACTGAAGCTTTCTTT